In this sample, the clone carrying this TCR beta chain turned up many times. Amplification targeted the TCR beta CDR3 regions, with RNA transcripts as the source material. An opening RT-PCR round employed HTBI primers and preceded a second-round multiplex PCR. TCRdb reanalysed the multiplex PCR reads using MiXCR and keeps one entry per CDR3 protein. The sample lists around 340,000 distinct CDR3 sequences, 17% occurring once. The data were taken from a study of Graves' ophthalmopathy and Graves' hyperthyroidism. Trimming took 7 bases from V and 5 from J, leaving 5 bases between them. The CDR3 runs 10 residues. Germline V gene sequence: CDR1 MNHEY, CDR2 SVGAGI.

Source material: peripheral blood. This clonotype originated in an adult man with Graves' ophthalmopathy. The chain uses TRBV6-5 and TRBJ2-5; D ambiguous. CDR3 nucleotide sequence: TGTGCCAGCATTACCGAGACCCAGTACTTC. Translating gives CASITETQYF.